The entry that follows covers one T cell receptor beta chain sequence. The germline CDR1 and CDR2 sequences are SQVTM and ANQGSEA. This CDR3 has 13 amino acids. V was pared by 7 bases and J by 0 bases, with 10 bases between. This entry is derived from a study of cytomegalovirus exposure and HLA in healthy donors. PCR was performed using 60 Vbeta and 13 Jbeta primers. The protocol was immunoSEQ multiplex PCR, while the TCRdb copy is restricted to in-frame clones and leaves out a portion. In the table there are some 150,000 clones, around three quarters of which are singletons. The receptor's source is a man aged 35-49 years in good health and CMV-seronegative. The V gene is TRBV29-1, the J gene TRBJ1-3; no reliable D call. Sequenced material: PBMCs. The CDR3, as DNA: TGCAGCGGTAGCCGGGACTCTGGAAACACCATATATTTT. Its protein product is CSGSRDSGNTIYF.